The entry that follows covers one T cell receptor (beta chain) sequence. What it binds is unknown. The sample comes from a study of circulating and synovial CD4+ cells in juvenile arthritis. V was shortened by 3 bases and J by 4 bases, with 18 bases between the two germline ends. This CDR3 region has 16 residues. In germline, CDR1 is LNHDA, CDR2 SQIVND (reference sequence). Measured with immunoSEQ multiplex PCR; TCRdb has only the in-frame clones, and not every one. The sample lists about 16,000 clones, under 95% occurring once. Regarding the study as a whole: Overlap with synovium rose as more T cells were sequenced. Circulating pathogenic-like lymphocytes shared a substantially higher fraction of CDR3 sequences with synovium than bulk blood. Bulk blood CD4 repertoires were more diverse than these.

Material for sequencing was CD4+ T cells from blood. The chain employs TRBV19 and TRBJ1-2; D uncertain. This receptor was obtained from a human donor with juvenile idiopathic arthritis. DNA of the CDR3: TGTGCCAGTAGTATCGACCCGGTGTCGACGGGCTATGGCTACACCTTC. This encodes CASSIDPVSTGYGYTF. The whole variable domain, remainder taken from reference TRBV19 and TRBJ1-2, is DGGITQSPKYLFRKEGQNVTLSCEQNLNHDAMYWYRQDPGQGLRLIYYSQIVNDFQKGDIAEGYSVSREKKESFPLTVTSAQKNPTAFYLCASSIDPVSTGYGYTFGSGTRLTVV.